The 2 T cell receptor beta chains reported below all come from one sample, sequenced in a study of a mutant IDH1 vaccine in newly diagnosed glioma. Their recognized antigens are unknown. Specified time point: week 11, during vaccination. What each vaccine dose contained was 300 ug of mutant IDH1 20-mer peptide, accompanied by topical imiquimod. Using immunoSEQ multiplex PCR, the repertoire was profiled, and TCRdb retains in-frame clones only, with some absent. Seen here are about 36,000 clones, about 80% observed once, and the top ten hold roughly 16%. Sequenced here: peripheral blood mononuclear cells (PBMCs), sampled from a glioma patient whose treatment included an IDH1 peptide vaccine. The source is a woman aged 25-40 years with glioma. Some clones in this sample may be carry-over from other donors' samples.

The chain is built from TRBV6-1 and TRBJ1-1; D gene ambiguous. V was pared by 1 base and J by 1 base, with 4 bases between. CDR1 MNHNS and CDR2 SASEGT come from the germline V gene. There are 13 residues in the CDR3. The CDR3 coding sequence is TGTGCCAGCAGTGAAGACCGGAACACTGAAGCTTTCTTT. This codes for CASSEDRNTEAFF.

V usage is TRBV11-3 and J usage is TRBJ1-1; a possible D gene is TRBD1 (6 bases). The ends were cut back, 0 bases at V and 5 bases at J, with 10 bases in the middle. The CDR3 has 14 residues. The germline CDR1 and CDR2 sequences are SGHNT and YENEEA. CDR3 residues: CASSLDTGRTEAFF. CDR3 sequence (DNA): TGTGCCAGCAGCTTAGATACAGGGCGAACTGAAGCTTTCTTT.